Listed below are T cell receptor beta chains from one sample, sequenced in a study of regulatory T cells in long-lasting Graves disease. From the multiplex PCR reads, TCRdb called clonotypes with MiXCR, one entry per CDR3 protein. The sample lists roughly 500,000 distinct CDR3 sequences, 20% to 25% occurring once. The input for sequencing was peripheral blood mononuclear cells (PBMCs), taken when the disease was refractory, from a patient treated with antithyroid drugs. The source of these receptors is a female donor with Graves disease. CDR3s include the opening cysteine and the closing phenylalanine or tryptophan. A D gene is named only where the DNA matches it firmly. Part of the rows lack a size; the others show once, few, many or a class for expanded clones.

TRBV9,NA,many,TRBJ2-6,CASSLGSLGANVLTF,TGTGCCAGCAGCCTAGGTAGTTTAGGGGCCAACGTCCTGACTTTC
TRBV9,NA,NA,TRBJ1-1,CASSPRGRGEAFF,TGTGCCAGCAGCCCCCGCGGGAGGGGTGAAGCTTTCTTT
TRBV20-1,NA,NA,TRBJ2-1,CSARAGDFLYNEQFF,TGCAGTGCTAGGGCCGGGGACTTCCTATACAATGAGCAGTTCTTC
TRBV2,NA,NA,TRBJ1-5,CASSVWGVGNQPQHF,TGTGCCAGCAGTGTTTGGGGCGTGGGTAATCAGCCCCAGCATTTT
TRBV5-1,NA,once,TRBJ2-1,CASSEGRDSYNEQFF,TGCGCCAGCAGCGAAGGGCGGGATTCCTACAATGAGCAGTTCTTC
TRBV28,NA,many,TRBJ1-1,CASSYSQGRGTGMTNTEAFF,TGTGCCAGCAGTTACTCTCAGGGGAGGGGTACGGGAATGACGAACACTGAAGCTTTCTTT
TRBV29-1,TRBD1,few,TRBJ1-2,CSVEDQTGGRYTF,TGCAGCGTTGAAGATCAAACAGGGGGCCGCTACACCTTC
TRBV5-1,NA,few,TRBJ2-7,CASSRPGNSYEQYF,TGCGCCAGCAGCCGACCGGGAAACTCCTACGAGCAGTACTTC
TRBV10-3,NA,once,TRBJ2-7,CATLTALDEQYF,TGTGCCACCCTCACAGCGCTAGACGAGCAGTACTTC
TRBV20-1,TRBD2,few,TRBJ2-7,CSARSGRPLRNYEQYF,TGCAGTGCGAGGAGCGGGAGGCCCCTCCGGAACTACGAGCAGTACTTC
TRBV7-2,NA,many,TRBJ2-5,CASSSRNWEGGQETQYF,TGTGCCAGCAGCTCCCGTAATTGGGAGGGGGGACAAGAGACCCAGTACTTC
TRBV2,TRBD1,NA,TRBJ1-5,CASRETSGTGVRQTQHF,TGTGCCAGCAGAGAAACGTCCGGGACAGGGGTGAGGCAGACCCAGCATTTT
TRBV12-3/TRBV12-4,NA,many,TRBJ1-5,CASSHRTNQPQHF,TGTGCCAGCAGCCATCGGACCAATCAGCCCCAGCATTTT
TRBV6-1,NA,NA,TRBJ2-3,CASRPGQRTDTQYF,TGTGCCAGCAGACCCGGACAACGCACAGATACGCAGTATTTT
TRBV6-1,NA,many,TRBJ1-2,CASSLEGASYGYTF,TGTGCCAGCAGTCTGGAGGGCGCCTCCTATGGCTACACCTTC
TRBV12-3/TRBV12-4,NA,many,TRBJ2-7,CASSRQGGAYEQYF,TGTGCCAGCAGTAGACAAGGAGGGGCCTACGAGCAGTACTTC
TRBV27,NA,many,TRBJ2-4,CASSWAGKNIQYF,TGTGCCAGCAGTTGGGCTGGCAAAAACATTCAGTACTTC
TRBV28,TRBD1,few,TRBJ1-4,CASSTWDSRNEKLFF,TGTGCCAGCAGTACATGGGACAGCCGGAATGAAAAACTGTTTTTT
TRBV6-5,NA,many,TRBJ1-6,CASSSWTGTSNSPLHF,TGTGCCAGCAGTTCGTGGACCGGGACAAGTAATTCACCCCTCCACTTT
TRBV29-1,NA,NA,TRBJ2-3,CSVRFDRDTQYF,TGCAGCGTCAGGTTTGACCGCGATACGCAGTATTTT
TRBV5-1,NA,few,TRBJ2-7,CASRMQDLTYEQYF,TGCGCCAGCAGAATGCAGGACCTCACCTACGAGCAGTACTTC
TRBV15,NA,NA,TRBJ1-5,CATSRVGLNQPQHF,TGTGCCACCAGCAGAGTGGGGCTCAATCAGCCCCAGCATTTT
TRBV28,NA,few,TRBJ2-7,CASQATGADYEQYF,TGTGCCAGCCAGGCTACCGGGGCGGACTACGAGCAGTACTTC
TRBV18,NA,many,TRBJ2-6,CASSPARWGLGANVLTF,TGTGCCAGCTCACCAGCTCGGTGGGGGCTTGGGGCCAACGTCCTGACTTTC
TRBV2,TRBD1,NA,TRBJ2-1,CASSEARQGYYNEQFF,TGTGCCAGCAGTGAAGCGCGACAGGGTTACTACAATGAGCAGTTCTTC
TRBV28,NA,many,TRBJ1-5,CASSLGEGDSNQPQHF,TGTGCCAGCAGTTTAGGGGAGGGGGATAGCAATCAGCCCCAGCATTTT
TRBV7-9,TRBD1,few,TRBJ1-4,CASSLRQGDEKLFF,TGTGCCAGCAGCCTTCGACAGGGGGATGAAAAACTGTTTTTT
TRBV30,TRBD1,NA,TRBJ2-7,CAWSQDRGAEQYF,TGTGCCTGGAGTCAGGACAGGGGCGCCGAGCAGTACTTC
TRBV12-3/TRBV12-4,NA,many,TRBJ2-6,CASSRTVSSGANVLTF,TGTGCCAGCAGCCGGACGGTCTCCTCTGGGGCCAACGTCCTGACTTTC